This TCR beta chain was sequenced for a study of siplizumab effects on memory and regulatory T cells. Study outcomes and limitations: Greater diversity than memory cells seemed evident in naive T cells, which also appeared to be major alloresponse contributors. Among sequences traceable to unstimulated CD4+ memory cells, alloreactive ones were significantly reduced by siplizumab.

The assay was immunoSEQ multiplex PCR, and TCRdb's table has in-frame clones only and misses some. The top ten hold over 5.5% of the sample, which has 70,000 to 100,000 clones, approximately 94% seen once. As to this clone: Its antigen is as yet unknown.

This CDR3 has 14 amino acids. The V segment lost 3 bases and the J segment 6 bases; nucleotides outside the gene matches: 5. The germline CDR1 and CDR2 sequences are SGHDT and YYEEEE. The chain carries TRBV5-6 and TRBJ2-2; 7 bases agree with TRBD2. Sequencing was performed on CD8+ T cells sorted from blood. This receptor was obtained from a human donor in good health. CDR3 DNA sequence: TGTGCCAGCAGCTCCTGGACTAGAGCCGGGGAGCTGTTTTTT. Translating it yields CASSSWTRAGELFF.